This T cell receptor beta chain was observed in a study of shared clonotypes between healthy human individuals. Here immunoSEQ multiplex PCR was the method, and the copy in TCRdb shows in-frame clones only, minus some. The sample carries about 1 million clones, 75% recorded once. This CDR3 contains 13 residues. Germline V gives CDR1 SEHNR, CDR2 FQNEAQ (reference sequence). V lost 10 bases and J 9 bases, leaving 19 bases between the germline ends. Study observations and caveats: Though the depth was large, rarefaction showed that sorted-subset sequencing was incomplete. Of the naive CD4 clonotypes, roughly 5% were shared across several donors.

The sample holds one count of this clone. Antigen unknown. This sequence originates from a man aged 18 to 29 in good health. Sequenced sample: memory CD4+ T cells sorted from blood. The subset: CD45RA-negative fraction. The J gene is TRBJ2-1, the V gene TRBV7-9; the D is unclear. DNA for the CDR3: TGTGCCACCGTTTCTACGGCGTTGGGTGAGCAGTTCTTC. This encodes CATVSTALGEQFF. Drawing the rest from reference TRBV7-9 and TRBJ2-1, the complete variable domain is DTGVSQNPRHKITKRGQNVTFRCDPISEHNRLYWYRQTLGQGPEFLTYFQNEAQLEKSRLLSDRFSAERPKGSFSTLEIQRTEQGDSAMYLCATVSTALGEQFFGPGTRLTVL.